These 14 T cell receptor beta chains share one sample of origin, sequenced in a study of early stage breast cancer tumors. Assay used: immunoSEQ multiplex PCR; TCRdb lists only in-frame clones, some missing. The sample has some 25,000 clones; about 70% are singletons. Sequenced material: breast tumor tissue. The receptors were gathered from a person aged 55 to 70 with breast cancer.

The rearrangement uses TRBV7-9 and TRBJ2-7; 8 bases are a match to TRBD2. V lost 4 bases and J lost 3; bases outside the gene matches: 8. The CDR3 is 15 residues long. Germline CDR1 is SEHNR and CDR2 is FQNEAQ (reference sequence). The CDR3 sequence: CASSWGVLADYEQYF. As DNA, the CDR3 is TGTGCCAGCAGCTGGGGGGTACTAGCGGACTACGAGCAGTACTTC.

There are a few counts of this clone. The chain recombines TRBV6-1 with TRBJ2-5, with 7 bases that match TRBD2. Germline V gene lookup returns CDR1 MNHNS and CDR2 SASEGT. The CDR3 consists of 13 residues. Germline trimming cut 1 base from V and 4 bases from J; bases unmatched to any gene: 0. CDR3 region: CASSEVAGETQYF. CDR3 DNA sequence: TGTGCCAGCAGTGAAGTAGCGGGAGAGACCCAGTACTTC.

This chain connects TRBV7-2 to TRBJ2-7; 8 nucleotides match TRBD1. V lost 6 bases to trimming and J lost 6 bases; unmatched junction nucleotides: 7. The germline V gene encodes CDR1 SGHTA and CDR2 FQGNSA. The CDR3 sequence is 13 residues long. As DNA, the CDR3 is TGTGCCAGCAGTCGGACAGGGTTATTCGAGCAGTACTTC. Translation: CASSRTGLFEQYF.

The V and J genes are TRBV12-5 and TRBJ1-1; D is ambiguous. The CDR3 runs 12 residues. Germline V gene lookup returns CDR1 LGHNT and CDR2 FRNRAP. V shed 3 bases and J shed 1 base, with 3 bases lying between them. The CDR3 sequence is CASGLQNTEAFF. The CDR3, as DNA: TGTGCTAGTGGTTTACAGAACACTGAAGCTTTCTTT.

The chain recombines TRBV30 with TRBJ2-7, with 7 bases aligning to TRBD1. Germline V gene data show CDR1 as GTSNPN and CDR2 as SVGIG (reference sequence). Trimming cost V 0 bases and J 2 bases; bases outside gene matches: 10. The CDR3 is 16 amino acids. The CDR3 sequence is CAWSVLTGPRPYEQYF. The CDR3 DNA reads as TGTGCCTGGAGTGTATTGACAGGGCCGCGTCCCTACGAGCAGTACTTC. Together with reference TRBV30 and TRBJ2-7, the CDR3 gives the full variable domain: SQTIHQWPATLVQPVGSPLSLECTVEGTSNPNLYWYRQAAGRGLQLLFYSVGIGQISSEVPQNLSASRPQDRQFILSSKKLLLSDSGFYLCAWSVLTGPRPYEQYFGPGTRLTVT.

The CDR3 sequence: CASSLVGQNEQFF. Here the CDR3 DNA reads TGTGCCAGCAGCTTAGTTGGCCAAAATGAGCAGTTCTTC. The chain joins TRBV11-2 to TRBJ2-1; no reliable D call. Germline CDR1 is SGHAT and CDR2 is FQNNGV. This CDR3 has 13 amino acids. The V end lost 1 base, the J end lost 7 bases, and 8 bases lay between the germline ends.

The chain couples TRBV19 to TRBJ2-7, with 11 positions matching TRBD1. V shed 6 bases and J 4 bases; nucleotides not matched to a gene: 8. The germline CDR1 and CDR2 sequences are LNHDA and SQIVND (reference sequence). The CDR3 runs 15 residues. This CDR3 is CASRSGQGAIYEQYF. As DNA, the CDR3 is TGTGCCAGTAGGAGCGGACAGGGGGCGATTTACGAGCAGTACTTC.

The sample holds a few counts of this clone. The V call is TRBV5-1, the J call TRBJ1-2; weak D call: TRBD1 (6 bases). The V and J ends lost 2 bases and 1 base respectively, with 15 bases between them. Germline V gene data show CDR1 as SGHRS and CDR2 as YFSETQ. The CDR3 length is 16 residues. This CDR3 reads CASSFGIGGLNYGYTF. CDR3 nucleotides: TGCGCCAGCAGCTTTGGTATCGGGGGGCTTAACTATGGCTACACCTTC.

Only a few counts were recorded for this clone. The rearrangement uses TRBV9 and TRBJ1-1; D is ambiguous. Deletions cut 0 bases from V and 0 bases from J, with 9 bases between. The CDR3 is 15 amino acids. Germline V lookup: CDR1 SGDLS, CDR2 YYNGEE. CDR3 residues: CASSVGPDLNTEAFF. DNA of the CDR3: TGTGCCAGCAGCGTAGGTCCCGACTTGAACACTGAAGCTTTCTTT.

This clone has just one count. This chain joins TRBV11-3 and TRBJ2-5; TRBD2 agrees at 8 bases. This CDR3 is 14 amino acids long. V lost 5 bases and J lost 0; bases outside the gene matches: 2. Germline V CDR1 and CDR2: SGHNT, YENEEA. CDR3: CASSPGGDQETQYF. For the CDR3, the DNA is TGTGCCAGCAGCCCCGGGGGGGACCAAGAGACCCAGTACTTC.

V usage is TRBV6-5 and J usage is TRBJ2-7; TRBD1 matches 7 bases. V shed 4 bases and J 3 bases; nucleotides not matched to a gene: 6. CDR3 length: 14 residues. The germline CDR1 and CDR2 sequences are MNHEY and SVGAGI. DNA for the CDR3: TGTGCCAGCAGTTCACAGGGGCGGAACTACGAGCAGTACTTC. It encodes CASSSQGRNYEQYF.

This chain uses TRBV7-8 with TRBJ1-5; D is uncertain. The CDR3 is made up of 10 amino acids. The germline V gene encodes CDR1 SGHVS and CDR2 FQNEAQ. Trimming removed 8 bases at V and 8 bases at J, with 7 bases between. CDR3 in DNA: TGTGCCAGCGCCCAGAAGCCCCAGCATTTT. Amino acid sequence: CASAQKPQHF.

The chain recombines TRBV9 with TRBJ1-1, with no clear D. V lost 4 bases and J lost 4, with 11 bases in between. CDR3 size: 13 residues. The germline V gene encodes CDR1 SGDLS and CDR2 YYNGEE. The CDR3 protein is CASSFQEATEAFF. CDR3 DNA sequence: TGTGCCAGCAGCTTCCAGGAGGCCACTGAAGCTTTCTTT.

This clone was recorded a few times. The J gene is TRBJ2-1, the V gene TRBV4-3, with a tentative D call TRBD2 (6 bases). V lost 0 bases and J lost 0, with 12 bases in between. The germline V gene encodes CDR1 LGHNA and CDR2 YSLEER. The CDR3 runs to 17 residues. The CDR3 protein is CASSQDSRGSSYNEQFF. Written as DNA, the CDR3 is TGCGCCAGCAGCCAAGATTCGCGGGGAAGCTCCTACAATGAGCAGTTCTTC.